Following are 3 T cell receptor beta chains from one sample sequenced in a study of T cells in Graves' hyperthyroidism and ophthalmopathy. Template material for amplifying TCR beta CDR3 regions consisted of RNA transcripts. When the TCR CDR3 underwent first-round RT-PCR, the HTBI primer set was used. MiXCR, applied by TCRdb to the multiplex PCR reads, yields one record per CDR3 protein. The sample lists under 350,000 distinct CDR3 sequences, 15% to 20% seen once, with less than 65% in the top ten. Sequences were obtained from blood. The source is a woman between 45 and 60 years old with Graves' hyperthyroidism.

This clonotype was recorded at least ten times. The chain recombines TRBV3-1 with TRBJ1-4; no clear D gene. V was clipped by 6 bases and J by 8 bases, with 16 bases between them. The CDR3 is made up of 14 amino acids. Germline lookup yields CDR1 LGHDT and CDR2 YNNKEL (reference sequence). The CDR3 DNA follows: TGTGCCAGCAGTCCTACCAGGTCTGAGGAAAAACTGTTTTTT. Protein sequence: CASSPTRSEEKLFF.

In regard to this clonotype: The junction departs from germline at one end; a sequencing error may be responsible. The chain employs TRBV5-1 and TRBJ2-1, with TRBD2 identical over 8 bases. CDR3 length: 15 amino acids. CDR1 is SGHRS and CDR2 is YFSETQ in the germline V gene. CDR3 amino acids: CASSDSGNSYNEQFF. Written as DNA, the CDR3 is TGTGCCAGCAGTGATAGCGGGAACTCCTACAATGAGCAGTTCTTC.

The CDR3 DNA reads TGCGCCAGCAGTGACCCTTCCCAGGGCCTGTTGGATGAGCAGTTCTTC. This translates into CASSDPSQGLLDEQFF. The rearrangement uses TRBV10-2 and TRBJ2-1, with D maybe TRBD1 (5 bases). V was pared by 3 bases and J by 8 bases, with 20 bases between. The CDR3 extends over 16 amino acids. Germline V gene data show CDR1 as WSHSY and CDR2 as SAAADI.